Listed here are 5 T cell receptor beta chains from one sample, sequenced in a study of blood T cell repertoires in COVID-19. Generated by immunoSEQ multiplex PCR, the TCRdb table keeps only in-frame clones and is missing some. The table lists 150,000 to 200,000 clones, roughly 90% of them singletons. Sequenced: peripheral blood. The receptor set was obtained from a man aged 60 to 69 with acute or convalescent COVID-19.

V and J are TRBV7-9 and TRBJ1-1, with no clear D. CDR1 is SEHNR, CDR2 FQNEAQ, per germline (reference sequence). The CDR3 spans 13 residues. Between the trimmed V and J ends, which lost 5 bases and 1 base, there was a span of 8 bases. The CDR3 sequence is CASSLTANTEAFF. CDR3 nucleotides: TGTGCCAGCAGCCTTACAGCGAACACTGAAGCTTTCTTT. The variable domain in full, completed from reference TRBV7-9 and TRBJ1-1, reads DTGVSQNPRHKITKRGQNVTFRCDPISEHNRLYWYRQTLGQGPEFLTYFQNEAQLEKSRLLSDRFSAERPKGSFSTLEIQRTEQGDSAMYLCASSLTANTEAFFGQGTRLTVV.

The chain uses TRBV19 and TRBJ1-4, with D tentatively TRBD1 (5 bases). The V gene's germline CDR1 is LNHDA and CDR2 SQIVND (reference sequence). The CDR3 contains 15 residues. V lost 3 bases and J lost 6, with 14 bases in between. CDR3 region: CASSIHAGNDEKLFF. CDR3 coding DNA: TGTGCCAGTAGTATCCATGCAGGGAATGATGAAAAACTGTTTTTT. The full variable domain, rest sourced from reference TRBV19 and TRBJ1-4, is DGGITQSPKYLFRKEGQNVTLSCEQNLNHDAMYWYRQDPGQGLRLIYYSQIVNDFQKGDIAEGYSVSREKKESFPLTVTSAQKNPTAFYLCASSIHAGNDEKLFFGSGTQLSVL.

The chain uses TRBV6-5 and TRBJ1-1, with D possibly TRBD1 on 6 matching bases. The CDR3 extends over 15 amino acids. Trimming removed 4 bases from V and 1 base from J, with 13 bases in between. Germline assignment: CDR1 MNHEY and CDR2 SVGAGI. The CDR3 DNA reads TGTGCCAGCAGTTCCCGGACAGCCAAGAACACTGAAGCTTTCTTT. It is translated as CASSSRTAKNTEAFF.

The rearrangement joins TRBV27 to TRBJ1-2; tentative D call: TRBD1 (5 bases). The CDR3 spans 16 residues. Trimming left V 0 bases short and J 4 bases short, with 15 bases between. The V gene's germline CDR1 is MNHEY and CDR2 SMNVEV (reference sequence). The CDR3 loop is CASSLSFREDGYGYTF. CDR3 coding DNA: TGTGCCAGCAGTTTATCGTTCAGGGAGGATGGCTATGGCTACACCTTC.

Here the CDR3 DNA reads TGCGCCAGCAGCTTGTACAGGTCGGTGGATACGCAGTATTTT. It translates to CASSLYRSVDTQYF. The chain has TRBV5-1 and TRBJ2-3; D might be TRBD1 (5 bases). V was clipped by 1 base and J by 6 bases, with 12 bases between them. CDR1 SGHRS and CDR2 YFSETQ come from the germline V gene. The CDR3 consists of 14 residues.